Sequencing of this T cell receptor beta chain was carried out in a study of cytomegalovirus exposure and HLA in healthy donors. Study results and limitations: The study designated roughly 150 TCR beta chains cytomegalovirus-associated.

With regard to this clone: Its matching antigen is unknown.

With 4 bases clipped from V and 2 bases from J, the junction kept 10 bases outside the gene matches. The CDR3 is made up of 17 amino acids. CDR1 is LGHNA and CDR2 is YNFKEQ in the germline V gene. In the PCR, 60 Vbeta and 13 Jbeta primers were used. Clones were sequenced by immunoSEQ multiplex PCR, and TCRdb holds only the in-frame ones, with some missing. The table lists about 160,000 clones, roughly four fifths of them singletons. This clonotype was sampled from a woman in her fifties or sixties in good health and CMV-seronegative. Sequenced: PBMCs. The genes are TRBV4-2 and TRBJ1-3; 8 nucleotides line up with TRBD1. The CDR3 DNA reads TGTGCCAGCAGCCGCCCTTCACAGGGGGTCGCTGGAAACACCATATATTTT. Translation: CASSRPSQGVAGNTIYF.